The 29 T cell receptor beta chains given below trace back to one sample, sequenced in a study of T-cell memory formation after mild COVID-19 (dated by TCRdb to the early 2020s). Libraries were made using 5' RACE. Sequencing used an Illumina NovaSeq 6000. TCRdb reprocessed the public reads (quality trimming at Q25 with fastp, clone calling with MiXCR) and kept in-frame beta chains. Every distinct CDR3 protein forms one entry, paired with its most common genes and DNA. This sample has 300,000 to 400,000 distinct CDR3 sequences in its table, and around 28% of those were observed once. The top ten constitute roughly 14% of the sample. Sequences were obtained from PBMCs or a T cell subset sorted from them (not recorded which). Source of these receptors: an adult woman who had mild COVID-19 (a few samples of this study predate the infection). The sample titles of this study are shuffled in the database, so cell type and time point are left out; the donor was told from shared clones.

This clonotype was counted only a few times. The chain uses TRBV7-9 and TRBJ2-5; 15 bases match TRBD2. Trimming cost V 5 bases and J 4 bases; bases outside gene matches: 14. Germline CDR1 SEHNR, CDR2 FQNEAQ (reference sequence). The CDR3 has 19 amino acids. CDR3 coding DNA: TGTGCCAGCAGCCCACATCGGGGACTAGCGGGAGGTCCCAGAGAGACCCAGTACTTC. As protein: CASSPHRGLAGGPRETQYF.

This clonotype was seen repeatedly, ten times or more. V gene TRBV7-8 combines with J gene TRBJ2-3; D is unresolved. The CDR3 has 12 residues. Germline V lookup: CDR1 SGHVS, CDR2 FQNEAQ. Trimming left V 5 bases short and J 5 bases short, with 8 bases between. CDR3 nucleotides: TGTGCCAGCAGCCCCTCAGGAGATACGCAGTATTTT. Its translation: CASSPSGDTQYF. The whole variable domain, remainder taken from reference TRBV7-8 and TRBJ2-3, is GAGVSQSPRYKVAKRGQDVALRCDPISGHVSLFWYQQALGQGPEFLTYFQNEAQLDKSGLPSDRFFAERPEGSVSTLKIQRTQQEDSAVYLCASSPSGDTQYFGPGTRLTVL.

The sample holds a few counts of this clonotype. A read error may produce the germline difference seen at one junction end. This chain links TRBV7-7 with TRBJ2-3; 11 bases map to TRBD2. CDR1 SSHAT and CDR2 FNYEAQ come from the germline V gene (reference sequence). This CDR3 spans 18 amino acids. The DNA for the CDR3 is TGTGCTAGCAGCCCCACACTACTAGCGGGAGCGGGCACAGATACGCAGTATTTT. Protein product: CASSPTLLAGAGTDTQYF.

This clonotype was found a few times. V and J are TRBV4-1 and TRBJ1-1, with D possibly being TRBD1 (6 bases). Trimming left V 6 bases short and J 4 bases short, with 15 bases between. Germline V gene lookup returns CDR1 MGHRA and CDR2 YSYEKL. This CDR3 is 14 amino acids long. This CDR3 reads CASRVGGGVTEAFF. For the CDR3, the DNA is TGCGCCAGCAGAGTAGGGGGTGGTGTCACTGAAGCTTTCTTT.

This clonotype has only a few counts. This sequence joins TRBV20-1 and TRBJ2-5; D is ambiguous. The V and J ends lost 0 bases and 5 bases respectively, with 16 bases between them. Germline CDR1 DFQATT, CDR2 SNEGSKA (reference sequence). The CDR3 is 15 residues long. The CDR3 DNA reads TGCAGTGCTAGAGATTCCCCAGATAAGGGCGAGACCCAGTACTTC. Amino acids: CSARDSPDKGETQYF.

This clonotype was recorded a few times. The chain links TRBV4-3 to TRBJ1-1; D is uncertain. V lost 0 bases and J lost 9, with 14 bases in between. Germline V CDR1 and CDR2: LGHNA, YSLEER. The CDR3 loop spans 14 amino acids. In nucleotides, the CDR3 is TGCGCCAGCAGCCAAGATCTTGGTCAGGTTCAAGCTTTCTTT. Translation gives CASSQDLGQVQAFF.

The chain has TRBV5-5 and TRBJ2-4; tentatively, D is TRBD1 (5 bases). Looked up from germline, CDR1 is SGHKS and CDR2 is YYEKEE (reference sequence). The CDR3 length is 16 residues. Trimming removed 1 base at V and 0 bases at J, with 11 bases between. The CDR3 bases are TGTGCCAGCAGCTTGCGGGCAGGGCTAGCCAAAAACATTCAGTACTTC. Translated, it gives CASSLRAGLAKNIQYF.

Only a few counts were recorded for this clonotype. This rearrangement joins TRBV2 to TRBJ2-1; 10 nucleotides match TRBD2. The CDR3 has 15 amino acids. Germline V gene lookup returns CDR1 SNHLY and CDR2 FYNNEI. J gave up 9 bases and V 3 bases, and 8 bases lay outside the gene matches. The CDR3 coding sequence is TGTGCCAGCAGTGAGGAAGCGGGAGGGCGAAGTGAGCAGTTCTTC. It codes for CASSEEAGGRSEQFF.

The J gene is TRBJ2-5, the V gene TRBV5-1; no clear D. There are 13 residues in the CDR3. V shed 1 base and J shed 5 bases, with 9 bases lying between them. Germline V gene sequence: CDR1 SGHRS, CDR2 YFSETQ. This CDR3 is CASSLPDGETQYF. DNA for the CDR3: TGCGCCAGCAGCTTGCCCGACGGGGAGACCCAGTACTTC.

This chain connects TRBV14 to TRBJ2-7; 10 nucleotides align to TRBD1. The CDR3 is 16 amino acids. Looked up from germline, CDR1 is SGHDN and CDR2 is FVKESK. Trimming removed 0 bases from V and 12 bases from J; junction bases left unmatched: 14. The CDR3 DNA sequence: TGTGCCAGCAGCCAAGAATTGGGACAGGGGCGTCCTGTACGGTACTTC. It yields the protein CASSQELGQGRPVRYF.

The chain links TRBV12-3 or TRBV12-4 to TRBJ1-4; tentative D call: TRBD1 (5 bases). This CDR3 contains 15 residues. V dropped 3 bases and J dropped 0 bases, with 8 bases sitting between them. The chain's CDR3 is CASSLWTPTNEKLFF. As DNA, the CDR3 is TGTGCCAGCAGTTTGTGGACACCAACTAATGAAAAACTGTTTTTT.

CDR3 coding DNA: TGTGCCTGGAGTATGAGAAGTTCCTACGAGCAGTACTTC. Protein product: CAWSMRSSYEQYF. The chain has TRBV30 and TRBJ2-7; D gene unclear. The germline CDR1 and CDR2 sequences are GTSNPN and SVGIG (reference sequence). The CDR3 totals 13 residues. The germline V and J ends were trimmed by 2 bases and 1 base, with 9 bases remaining between them.

The gene calls are TRBV6-5 and TRBJ1-1; D may be TRBD1 (5 bases). This CDR3 has 15 amino acids. Per germline, CDR1 MNHEY and CDR2 SVGAGI. Between the trimmed V and J ends, which lost 2 bases and 1 base, there was a span of 11 bases. CDR3 in DNA: TGTGCCAGCAGTTACAGCGGAAGGGGGAACACTGAAGCTTTCTTT. Protein product: CASSYSGRGNTEAFF.

The chain links TRBV3-1 to TRBJ1-4; the D is unclear. Germline loops: CDR1 LGHDT, CDR2 YNNKEL (reference sequence). This CDR3 has 13 residues. V was trimmed by 5 bases and J by 0 bases, leaving 4 bases between them. The CDR3 DNA reads as TGTGCCAGCAGCAGCTCAACTAATGAAAAACTGTTTTTT. It specifies CASSSSTNEKLFF.

The CDR3 loop reads CSASSSSGGWAASEQFF. CDR3 nucleotides: TGCAGTGCTAGTTCTAGCTCGGGAGGTTGGGCCGCGAGTGAGCAGTTCTTC. This chain joins TRBV20-1 and TRBJ2-1, with 7 positions matching TRBD2. The CDR3 runs to 17 residues. J gave up 9 bases and V 3 bases, and 20 bases lay outside the gene matches. Germline V gives CDR1 DFQATT, CDR2 SNEGSKA (reference sequence).

In this sample, this clonotype turned up a few times. The gene calls are TRBV4-3 and TRBJ1-6, with D uncertain. CDR3 size: 15 residues. Looked up from germline, CDR1 is LGHNA and CDR2 is YSLEER. Trimming took 1 base from V and 4 from J, leaving 8 bases between them. The DNA of the CDR3 is TGCGCCAGCAGCCAAGCGCACGGTTATAATTCACCCCTCCACTTT. Translating it yields CASSQAHGYNSPLHF.

This chain uses TRBV7-9 with TRBJ2-2; the match to TRBD1 covers 10 bases. The V segment lost 5 bases and the J segment 6 bases; nucleotides outside the gene matches: 6. The CDR3 runs to 15 residues. CDR1 and CDR2 from the germline V gene are SEHNR and FQNEAQ (reference sequence). Here the CDR3 DNA reads TGTGCCAGCAGCAGACAGGGGGCCCCCGCCGGGGAGCTGTTTTTT. Its protein product is CASSRQGAPAGELFF. Complete variable domain (other parts from reference TRBV7-9 and TRBJ2-2): DTGVSQNPRHKITKRGQNVTFRCDPISEHNRLYWYRQTLGQGPEFLTYFQNEAQLEKSRLLSDRFSAERPKGSFSTLEIQRTEQGDSAMYLCASSRQGAPAGELFFGEGSRLTVL.

The V call is TRBV20-1, the J call TRBJ2-2, with D hard to call. V shed 6 bases and J shed 1 base, with 6 bases lying between them. The V gene's germline CDR1 is DFQATT and CDR2 SNEGSKA (reference sequence). The CDR3 totals 12 residues. CDR3: CSAPRNTGELFF. The DNA for the CDR3 is TGCAGTGCACCAAGGAACACCGGGGAGCTGTTTTTT.

The chain has TRBV2 and TRBJ1-6; unclear D gene. The CDR3 runs 13 residues. V shed 8 bases and J shed 9 bases, with 14 bases lying between them. Germline assignment: CDR1 SNHLY and CDR2 FYNNEI. CDR3 in DNA: TGTGCCAGCGGGAGGGATGTGGGTTCACCCCTCCACTTT. Its translation is CASGRDVGSPLHF.

The sample holds a few counts of this clonotype. This chain connects TRBV30 to TRBJ2-7; TRBD1 aligns across 9 bases. Per the germline V gene, CDR1 is GTSNPN and CDR2 is SVGIG (reference sequence). Trimming cost V 1 base and J 5 bases; bases outside gene matches: 6. There are 14 residues in the CDR3. As DNA, the CDR3 is TGTGCCTGGAGTGCCGGACAGGGGTTACACGAGCAGTACTTC. This codes for CAWSAGQGLHEQYF.

The chain joins TRBV13 to TRBJ2-1, with D perhaps assigned TRBD1 or TRBD2 (5 bases each). V was cut by 4 bases and J by 5 bases, with 15 bases left in between. The CDR3 is 15 residues long. Germline loops: CDR1 PRHDT, CDR2 FYEKMQ (reference sequence). CDR3 residues: CASSSQSGTNNEQFF. CDR3 nucleotides: TGTGCCAGCAGCTCTCAGAGTGGGACCAACAATGAGCAGTTCTTC.

The J gene is TRBJ1-2, the V gene TRBV2; no reliable D call. Trimming removed 8 bases from V and 7 bases from J, with 8 bases in between. This CDR3 has 10 amino acids. Germline V gene data show CDR1 as SNHLY and CDR2 as FYNNEI. Written as DNA, the CDR3 is TGTGCCAGCTCGGTCAGTGGCTACACCTTC. Encoded protein: CASSVSGYTF.

This clonotype has a handful of counts. The chain links TRBV25-1 to TRBJ2-5, with D unclear. Deletions cut 7 bases from V and 9 bases from J, with 6 bases between. Germline-derived CDR1 and CDR2 are MGHDK and SYGVNS. CDR3 size: 9 residues. This chain's CDR3 is CASNPPQYF. The CDR3, as DNA: TGTGCCAGCAACCCCCCCCAGTACTTC.

This chain connects TRBV19 to TRBJ2-7; D is undetermined. With 3 bases removed from V and 5 bases from J, the gap between germline ends came to 8 bases. Looked up from germline, CDR1 is LNHDA and CDR2 is SQIVND (reference sequence). CDR3 length: 12 amino acids. CDR3 loop: CASSIGQNEQYF. As DNA, the CDR3 is TGTGCCAGTAGTATTGGCCAGAACGAGCAGTACTTC.

This rearrangement joins TRBV12-3 or TRBV12-4 to TRBJ1-1; weak D call: TRBD1 (5 bases). V lost 5 bases to trimming and J lost 7 bases, with 11 bases between them. This CDR3 has 12 residues. The CDR3 is CASSQGTVEAFF. CDR3 bases: TGTGCCAGCAGTCAAGGGACCGTTGAAGCTTTCTTT.

The rearrangement joins TRBV30 to TRBJ2-7; D ambiguous. V lost 2 bases and J lost 6, with 11 bases in between. The germline V gene has CDR1 GTSNPN and CDR2 SVGIG (reference sequence). The CDR3 length is 12 residues. CDR3 in amino acids: CAWSSPPGEQYF. The CDR3 region has the DNA TGTGCCTGGAGTTCGCCTCCCGGCGAGCAGTACTTC.

A few counts support this clonotype. The chain employs TRBV12-3 or TRBV12-4 and TRBJ1-1; 7 bases match TRBD1. The CDR3 length is 13 residues. V was clipped by 6 bases and J by 4 bases; unmatched bases: 5. This CDR3 reads CASRADRATEAFF. The CDR3 DNA follows: TGTGCCAGCAGGGCAGACAGGGCCACTGAAGCTTTCTTT.

This sequence joins TRBV5-1 and TRBJ2-7; 11 nucleotides align to TRBD1. Trimming took 4 bases from V and 1 from J; bases not matched to a gene: 4. This CDR3 contains 15 residues. The germline gives CDR1 SGHRS, CDR2 YFSETQ. CDR3 DNA: TGCGCCAGCAGCACCGGACAGGGGGCATCCTACGAGCAGTACTTC. The encoded protein is CASSTGQGASYEQYF.

The chain has TRBV4-2 and TRBJ2-3; 11 nucleotides match TRBD2. Germline CDR1 LGHNA, CDR2 YNFKEQ. This CDR3 region has 17 residues. J was trimmed by 2 bases and V by 1 base; bases with no gene match: 5. The CDR3 sequence: CASSQASGGSITDTQYF. The DNA of the CDR3 is TGTGCCAGCAGCCAAGCTAGCGGGGGGAGTATCACAGATACGCAGTATTTT.